The 30 T cell receptor beta chains listed next were all sequenced from one sample in a study of T-cell memory formation after mild COVID-19. TCRdb recomputed calls from the 5' RACE reads with MiXCR, one row per CDR3 protein. The sample records about 150,000 distinct CDR3 sequences, about 15% being singletons. The sample was PBMCs or a T cell subset sorted from them (not recorded which). The receptors were gathered from an adult woman who had mild COVID-19 (a few samples of this study predate the infection). Cell type and time point are not known.

This clonotype was counted between two and nine times. This sequence joins TRBV7-9 and TRBJ2-1; 7 bases align to TRBD1. V lost 4 bases and J lost 2; bases outside the gene matches: 5. The CDR3 contains 15 residues. Germline V gives CDR1 SEHNR, CDR2 FQNEAQ (reference sequence). The CDR3 loop is CASSSDRKTYNEQFF. For the CDR3, the DNA is TGTGCCAGCAGCTCGGACAGGAAAACCTACAATGAGCAGTTCTTC.

This clonotype has at least ten counts. V gene TRBV12-3 or TRBV12-4 combines with J gene TRBJ2-2; weak D call: TRBD2 (6 bases). The V and J ends lost 6 bases and 4 bases respectively, with 15 bases between them. The CDR3 contains 15 residues. The CDR3 here is CASSRPPGGTGELFF. Here the CDR3 DNA reads TGTGCCAGCAGCCGCCCTCCCGGGGGCACCGGGGAGCTGTTTTTT.

There are many counts of this clonotype. The chain carries TRBV5-1 and TRBJ2-7; possibly TRBD2 for D (6 bases). Germline loops: CDR1 SGHRS, CDR2 YFSETQ. V lost 6 bases, J lost 2 bases, and 15 bases lay in between. The CDR3 consists of 14 residues. CDR3 sequence reads: CASTASGGTYEQYF. CDR3 nucleotide sequence: TGCGCCAGCACCGCGAGTGGAGGGACCTACGAGCAGTACTTC.

This chain uses TRBV25-1 with TRBJ2-2, with unresolved D. CDR1 and CDR2 from the germline V gene are MGHDK and SYGVNS. V was shortened by 10 bases and J by 0 bases, with 12 bases between the two germline ends. This CDR3 is built from 14 residues. The CDR3 here is CATTRSPNTGELFF. CDR3 sequence (DNA): TGTGCCACCACCCGTTCTCCGAACACCGGGGAGCTGTTTTTT.

The chain links TRBV25-1 to TRBJ2-5; the match to TRBD1 covers 7 bases. Germline V gene sequence: CDR1 MGHDK, CDR2 SYGVNS. Unmatched junction bases numbered 8, after V lost 0 bases and J lost 4 bases. This CDR3 has 16 residues. CDR3 coding DNA: TGTGCCAGCAGTGAATACGGCAGGGGGTTTGGAGAGACCCAGTACTTC. This sequence encodes CASSEYGRGFGETQYF.

Only a few counts were recorded for this clonotype. The rearrangement uses TRBV6-5 and TRBJ2-7, with 9 bases aligning to TRBD1. This CDR3 has 11 residues. From germline, CDR1 is MNHEY and CDR2 SVGAGI. This chain's CDR3 is CAAGQGYEQYF. DNA for the CDR3: TGTGCGGCGGGACAGGGTTACGAGCAGTACTTC.

The table lists this clonotype with a few counts. The rearrangement joins TRBV19 to TRBJ2-6; 11 bases agree with TRBD2. With V trimmed by 9 bases and J by 0 bases, 10 bases remained unmatched. The germline gives CDR1 LNHDA, CDR2 SQIVND (reference sequence). The CDR3 spans 18 residues. The CDR3 DNA follows: TGTGCCAGCCAGGCCCTTAGCGGGAGGGGCTCTGGGGCCAACGTCCTGACTTTC. This encodes CASQALSGRGSGANVLTF. Drawing the rest from reference TRBV19 and TRBJ2-6, the complete variable domain is DGGITQSPKYLFRKEGQNVTLSCEQNLNHDAMYWYRQDPGQGLRLIYYSQIVNDFQKGDIAEGYSVSREKKESFPLTVTSAQKNPTAFYLCASQALSGRGSGANVLTFGAGSRLTVL.

A few counts support this clonotype. The chain carries TRBV7-9 and TRBJ2-5; D is possibly TRBD1 (6 bases). The CDR3 extends over 13 amino acids. V was trimmed by 10 bases and J by 5 bases, leaving 17 bases between them. Looked up from germline, CDR1 is SEHNR and CDR2 is FQNEAQ (reference sequence). The CDR3 DNA reads TGTGCCACACAGGGCCGGCGATGGGAGACCCAGTACTTC. As protein: CATQGRRWETQYF.

This clonotype turned up a few times. V usage is TRBV6-2 or TRBV6-3 and J usage is TRBJ2-1; 9 bases are shared with TRBD2. The ends lost 2 bases at V and 1 base at J; junction bases unmatched: 12. The CDR3 sequence is 19 residues long. CDR1 is MNHEY, CDR2 SVGEGT, per germline. The CDR3 nucleotides read TGTGCCAGCAGTTACCCGGGGGTAGCGGGGGCGGGTTCCTACAATGAGCAGTTCTTC. It codes for CASSYPGVAGAGSYNEQFF.

The chain uses TRBV10-3 and TRBJ1-2; TRBD1 agrees at 8 bases. J lost 8 bases, V lost 0 bases, and 8 bases had no gene match. This CDR3 region has 15 residues. CDR1 is ENHRY, CDR2 SYGVKD, per germline. The CDR3 region has the DNA TGTGCCATCAGTGAGTCGGCAGGGGGCTTGGAAGGCTACACCTTC. Protein product: CAISESAGGLEGYTF.

The genes are TRBV5-1 and TRBJ2-7; TRBD1 is a possible D gene (6 bases). In germline, CDR1 is SGHRS, CDR2 YFSETQ. Trimming cost V 4 bases and J 4 bases, with 9 bases left between them. CDR3 length: 12 residues. The CDR3 DNA follows: TGCGCCAGCAGCGGCGACAGGTACGAGCAGTACTTC. Translated, it gives CASSGDRYEQYF. Combining the CDR3 with reference TRBV5-1 and TRBJ2-7 gives the whole variable domain KAGVTQTPRYLIKTRGQQVTLSCSPISGHRSVSWYQQTPGQGLQFLFEYFSETQRNKGNFPGRFSGRQFSNSRSEMNVSTLELGDSALYLCASSGDRYEQYFGPGTRLTVT.

V is TRBV9 and J is TRBJ2-3, with TRBD2 matching 9 bases. CDR1 and CDR2 (germline): SGDLS, YYNGEE. The CDR3 runs to 16 residues. Trimming cost V 2 bases and J 2 bases; bases outside gene matches: 6. CDR3 amino acids: CASSVRAGGPTDTQYF. In DNA form, the CDR3 reads TGTGCCAGCAGCGTCCGAGCGGGGGGCCCCACAGATACGCAGTATTTT.

This clonotype was seen many times. The chain links TRBV27 to TRBJ2-1; a possible D gene is TRBD1 (6 bases). CDR1 is MNHEY, CDR2 SMNVEV, per germline (reference sequence). V lost 0 bases to trimming and J lost 9 bases, with 12 bases between them. The CDR3 has 14 residues. CDR3 loop: CASSLSFSRGEQFF. As DNA, the CDR3 is TGTGCCAGCAGTTTATCCTTTAGCAGGGGTGAGCAGTTCTTC.

The rearrangement joins TRBV4-1 to TRBJ2-7; TRBD1 matches 11 bases. This CDR3 region has 17 residues. CDR1 is MGHRA and CDR2 is YSYEKL in the germline V gene. The V and J ends lost 2 bases and 3 bases, in that order; junction bases with no gene match: 9. The CDR3 DNA sequence: TGCGCCAGCAGCCAAAAAGAAGGGGACAGGGGGAGCTACGAGCAGTACTTC. It translates to CASSQKEGDRGSYEQYF.

The sample holds a few counts of this clonotype. The CDR3 loop reads CASSLRPGLAGVITDTQYF. CDR3 DNA: TGTGCCAGCAGCTTAAGACCGGGACTAGCGGGAGTAATTACAGATACGCAGTATTTT. The chain uses TRBV11-2 and TRBJ2-3; TRBD2 matches 14 bases. CDR1 SGHAT and CDR2 FQNNGV come from the germline V gene. The CDR3 extends over 19 amino acids. V lost 2 bases and J lost 3; bases outside the gene matches: 10.

This clonotype came up a few times. The genes are TRBV7-3 and TRBJ2-1, with TRBD2 matching over 9 bases. CDR1 and CDR2 (germline): SGHTA, FQGTGA. The trim removed 4 bases at V and 9 bases at J, leaving 13 bases unmatched. The CDR3 consists of 16 residues. The CDR3 bases are TGTGCCAGCAGCTCTAATCCGGGACTAGCCTCCGGTGAGCAGTTCTTC. Protein product: CASSSNPGLASGEQFF.

This chain links TRBV12-3 or TRBV12-4 with TRBJ1-1; D possibly corresponds to TRBD1 (5 bases). This CDR3 is 17 amino acids long. The V end was cut by 5 bases, the J end by 1 base, with 20 bases between. CDR3 residues: CASSPGGAVLANTEAFF. The DNA for the CDR3 is TGTGCCAGCAGTCCGGGAGGGGCAGTTTTAGCGAACACTGAAGCTTTCTTT.

The gene calls are TRBV25-1 and TRBJ2-5; the D gene is possibly TRBD1 (7 bases). This CDR3 region has 16 residues. Germline-derived CDR1 and CDR2 are MGHDK and SYGVNS. Trimming shortened V by 2 bases and J by 5 bases, and 18 bases separated the two germline ends. CDR3 in amino acids: CASSEPGGLLRETQYF. The CDR3 DNA sequence: TGTGCCAGCAGTGAACCAGGGGGGTTGCTTCGGGAGACCCAGTACTTC.

This sequence joins TRBV5-1 and TRBJ2-5; TRBD1 might be the D (6 bases). V was pared by 4 bases and J by 1 base, with 14 bases between. Germline CDR1 is SGHRS and CDR2 is YFSETQ. The CDR3 loop spans 15 amino acids. CDR3: CASSGRGEIQETQYF. For the CDR3, the DNA is TGCGCCAGCAGCGGCAGGGGTGAGATCCAAGAGACCCAGTACTTC.

V usage is TRBV12-3 or TRBV12-4 and J usage is TRBJ2-6, with 7 bases identical to TRBD1. This CDR3 spans 16 amino acids. Trimming removed 5 bases from V and 4 bases from J; junction bases left unmatched: 8. CDR3 protein: CASSHQQGLGANVLTF. The CDR3 nucleotides read TGTGCCAGCAGTCACCAACAGGGGCTGGGGGCCAACGTCCTGACTTTC.

This clonotype was counted only a few times. The J gene is TRBJ2-2, the V gene TRBV9, with 7 bases matching TRBD2. The V and J ends lost 5 bases and 3 bases, in that order; junction bases with no gene match: 16. The CDR3 has 18 residues. From germline, CDR1 is SGDLS and CDR2 YYNGEE. The CDR3 DNA follows: TGTGCCAGCAGTGAACAGACCCCGGGACTAATCGACACCGGGGAGCTGTTTTTT. As protein: CASSEQTPGLIDTGELFF.

The rearrangement uses TRBV6-5 and TRBJ2-7, with D hard to call. This CDR3 contains 15 residues. CDR1 is MNHEY, CDR2 SVGAGI, per germline. Trimming removed 0 bases from V and 2 bases from J, with 11 bases in between. CDR3 loop: CASSYSVFDAYEQYF. In DNA, the CDR3 is TGTGCCAGCAGTTACTCGGTCTTCGACGCCTACGAGCAGTACTTC.

In this sample, this clonotype turned up a few times. The genes are TRBV19 and TRBJ1-1, with D unresolved. The V end lost 6 bases, the J end lost 3 bases, and 8 bases lay between the germline ends. The CDR3 runs 12 residues. Germline CDR1 reads LNHDA; CDR2 reads SQIVND (reference sequence). CDR3 in amino acids: CASRDGYTEAFF. CDR3 in DNA: TGTGCCAGTAGGGACGGGTACACTGAAGCTTTCTTT.

This clonotype has a handful of counts. V and J are TRBV19 and TRBJ2-2; 7 nucleotides match TRBD2. With 8 bases clipped from V and 6 bases from J, the junction kept 12 bases outside the gene matches. The germline gives CDR1 LNHDA, CDR2 SQIVND (reference sequence). The CDR3 has 15 residues. CDR3 residues: CASRSPTGRAGELFF. The DNA of the CDR3 is TGTGCCAGTCGAAGCCCCACGGGGAGGGCCGGGGAGCTGTTTTTT.

To note about this clonotype: A much larger clone sits a single nucleotide away, making a read error possible. This chain uses TRBV7-3 with TRBJ2-7; 7 nucleotides align to TRBD2. The V gene end was trimmed by 5 bases and the J gene end by 0 bases; junction bases not matched to a gene: 7. This CDR3 comprises 15 residues. Germline V lookup: CDR1 SGHTA, CDR2 FQGTGA. The CDR3: CASSLIGRNSYEQYF. In DNA form, the CDR3 reads TGTGCCAGCAGCCTTATCGGGAGGAACTCCTACGAGCAGTACTTC.

In this sample, this clonotype turned up a few times. The CDR3 sequence: CSAQRQGAGETQYF. DNA for the CDR3: TGCAGTGCTCAAAGACAGGGGGCGGGAGAGACCCAGTACTTC. The gene calls are TRBV20-1 and TRBJ2-5, with 10 bases lining up with TRBD1. The trim removed 5 bases at V and 4 bases at J, leaving 7 bases unmatched. The CDR3 covers 14 residues. The germline V gene has CDR1 DFQATT and CDR2 SNEGSKA (reference sequence).

In its sample, this clonotype was seen a few times. The chain recombines TRBV19 with TRBJ1-6; 8 nucleotides line up with TRBD1. The V segment lost 8 bases and the J segment 7 bases; nucleotides outside the gene matches: 1. Germline V gene lookup returns CDR1 LNHDA and CDR2 SQIVND (reference sequence). This CDR3 has 12 residues. The CDR3 reads CASGDRNSPLHF. The DNA for the CDR3 is TGTGCCAGTGGGGACAGGAATTCACCCCTCCACTTT. Complete variable domain (other parts from reference TRBV19 and TRBJ1-6): DGGITQSPKYLFRKEGQNVTLSCEQNLNHDAMYWYRQDPGQGLRLIYYSQIVNDFQKGDIAEGYSVSREKKESFPLTVTSAQKNPTAFYLCASGDRNSPLHFGNGTRLTVT.

The chain carries TRBV12-3 or TRBV12-4 and TRBJ1-6; D remains unclear. V was shortened by 8 bases and J by 3 bases, with 5 bases between the two germline ends. The length of the CDR3 is 12 residues. CDR3 amino acids: CASVGYNSPLHF. Written as DNA, the CDR3 is TGTGCCAGCGTGGGCTATAATTCACCCCTCCACTTT.

V is TRBV6-2 or TRBV6-3 and J is TRBJ2-7, with 9 positions matching TRBD1. The germline CDR1 and CDR2 sequences are MNHEY and SVGEGT. V was clipped by 2 bases and J by 3 bases; unmatched bases: 11. The CDR3 totals 17 residues. CDR3 residues: CASSYRGTGINDYEQYF. CDR3 nucleotides: TGTGCCAGCAGTTACCGAGGGACAGGGATAAATGACTACGAGCAGTACTTC.

V is TRBV9 and J is TRBJ2-5; possibly TRBD2 for D (5 bases). Germline V CDR1 and CDR2: SGDLS, YYNGEE. This CDR3 is 16 amino acids long. Between the trimmed V and J ends, which lost 0 bases and 0 bases, there was a span of 12 bases. The CDR3 reads CASSVDPTGYQETQYF. The CDR3 DNA is TGTGCCAGCAGCGTAGACCCGACGGGGTACCAAGAGACCCAGTACTTC.